The 28 T cell receptor beta chains presented below share a single source sample, sequenced in a study of blood T cell repertoires in COVID-19. Assay: immunoSEQ multiplex PCR; the TCRdb copy retains only in-frame clones and omits some. The sample has a few hundred thousand clones, about 86% seen once. The sequenced sample consisted of peripheral blood. These receptors were obtained from a man in his fifties or sixties who had recovered from COVID-19.

The chain couples TRBV30 to TRBJ2-7, with 8 bases matching TRBD1. The germline V gene has CDR1 GTSNPN and CDR2 SVGIG (reference sequence). Trimming removed 2 bases from V and 9 bases from J; junction bases left unmatched: 6. The CDR3 loop spans 12 amino acids. The CDR3 sequence: CAWSPGGSVQYF. CDR3 coding DNA: TGTGCCTGGAGTCCAGGGGGCTCTGTGCAGTACTTC.

V is TRBV6-5 and J is TRBJ1-1, with 8 bases fitting TRBD1. Germline V gene sequence: CDR1 MNHEY, CDR2 SVGAGI. The CDR3 totals 15 residues. V lost 2 bases to trimming and J lost 5 bases; unmatched junction nucleotides: 7. The CDR3: CASSYRDRSKTEAFF. CDR3 coding DNA: TGTGCCAGCAGTTACCGGGACAGGAGCAAGACTGAAGCTTTCTTT.

The chain carries TRBV6-5 and TRBJ2-1, with 10 bases aligning to TRBD1. CDR3 length: 14 residues. V was pared by 8 bases and J by 8 bases, with 9 bases of the junction left unmatched. Germline CDR1 MNHEY, CDR2 SVGAGI. The CDR3 here is CASLKTGGAYEQFF. The CDR3 DNA reads TGTGCCAGCCTTAAGACAGGGGGCGCTTATGAGCAGTTCTTC.

The J gene is TRBJ2-3, the V gene TRBV3-1 (or the pseudogene TRBV3-2); D possibly corresponds to TRBD1 (5 bases). There are 18 residues in the CDR3. CDR1 is LGHDT and CDR2 is YNNKEL in the germline V gene (reference sequence). V gave up 0 bases and J gave up 4 bases, with 20 bases separating them. In DNA, the CDR3 is TGTGCCAGCAGCCAAGATCAAGGGAAAGGGGCCGCGGCAGATACGCAGTATTTT. The encoded protein is CASSQDQGKGAAADTQYF.

The V and J genes are TRBV18 and TRBJ2-1, with D perhaps TRBD2 (5 bases). The CDR3 runs to 13 residues. V shed 2 bases and J shed 5 bases, with 7 bases lying between them. The germline V gene has CDR1 KGHSH and CDR2 LQKENI. CDR3 bases: TGTGCCAGCTCACCAATGCGGGACAATGAGCAGTTCTTC. Residues: CASSPMRDNEQFF.

The V gene is TRBV15, the J gene TRBJ2-7, with a weak D call TRBD1 (6 bases). The germline V and J ends were trimmed by 5 bases and 6 bases, with 17 bases remaining between them. Germline V gives CDR1 LNHNV, CDR2 YYDKDF (reference sequence). The CDR3 is 14 residues long. The CDR3 here is CATSPDFTGSEQYF. CDR3 coding DNA: TGTGCCACCAGCCCAGACTTCACAGGGTCCGAGCAGTACTTC.

The chain couples TRBV7-2 to TRBJ1-2, with D uncertain. Germline CDR1 and CDR2: SGHTA and FQGNSA. The V gene lost 5 bases and the J gene lost 1 base, with 14 bases spanning the gap. The CDR3 is made up of 15 amino acids. The CDR3 region has the DNA TGTGCCAGCAGCCCCCCGGGTCTTTTTAACTATGGCTACACCTTC. Its translation: CASSPPGLFNYGYTF.

The sample holds a few counts of this clone. The chain is built from TRBV27 and TRBJ1-5; 7 nucleotides match TRBD1. V was clipped by 5 bases and J by 2 bases; unmatched bases: 9. This CDR3 is built from 16 residues. CDR1 is MNHEY, CDR2 SMNVEV, per germline (reference sequence). This CDR3 is CASSSNPGTGNQPQHF. The CDR3 DNA follows: TGTGCCAGCAGTAGCAACCCTGGGACAGGCAATCAGCCCCAGCATTTT.

The rearrangement joins TRBV7-3 to TRBJ2-2; TRBD2 matches at 8 bases. The CDR3 runs 14 residues. Germline-derived CDR1 and CDR2 are SGHTA and FQGTGA. With 2 bases clipped from V and 7 bases from J, the junction kept 3 bases outside the gene matches. The CDR3 loop is CASSLGLAVGELFF. The CDR3 nucleotides are TGTGCCAGCAGCTTAGGACTAGCAGTCGGGGAGCTGTTTTTT.

This clone has a handful of counts. The chain carries TRBV30 and TRBJ1-2; the match to TRBD1 covers 7 bases. The germline CDR1 and CDR2 sequences are GTSNPN and SVGIG (reference sequence). The CDR3 loop spans 15 amino acids. Trimming at V came to 1 base and at J to 8 bases, leaving 13 bases not matched to a gene. The CDR3 region has the DNA TGTGCCTGGAGTGGGGGGACAGCACGGGCCTCGGGCTACACCTTC. The encoded protein is CAWSGGTARASGYTF.

CDR3 DNA sequence: TGTGCCAGTAGTAGGTCCGACAGGGAATATAGCAATCAGCCCCAGCATTTT. It is translated as CASSRSDREYSNQPQHF. The rearrangement uses TRBV19 and TRBJ1-5; TRBD1 agrees at 7 bases. Per germline, CDR1 LNHDA and CDR2 SQIVND (reference sequence). The CDR3 consists of 17 residues. J was trimmed by 0 bases and V by 4 bases; bases with no gene match: 9.

The chain links TRBV19 to TRBJ2-7; perhaps TRBD1 as D (6 bases). Trimming took 0 bases from V and 0 from J, leaving 15 bases between them. The germline CDR1 and CDR2 sequences are LNHDA and SQIVND (reference sequence). The CDR3 runs 17 residues. CDR3 residues: CASSIEVGQWSSYEQYF. CDR3 in DNA: TGTGCCAGTAGTATAGAAGTTGGACAGTGGAGCTCCTACGAGCAGTACTTC.

This chain joins TRBV3-1 (or the pseudogene TRBV3-2) and TRBJ1-6; 9 bases fit TRBD1. The ends lost 5 bases at V and 9 bases at J; junction bases unmatched: 5. The germline gives CDR1 LGHDT, CDR2 YNNKEL (reference sequence). The CDR3 extends over 14 amino acids. This CDR3 reads CASSFTGGGSPLHF. CDR3 nucleotides: TGTGCCAGCAGCTTTACAGGGGGCGGTTCACCCCTCCACTTT.

The rearrangement joins TRBV7-9 to TRBJ2-1, with a weak D call TRBD1 (5 bases). CDR3 size: 15 residues. From germline, CDR1 is SEHNR and CDR2 FQNEAQ (reference sequence). The ends were cut back, 2 bases at V and 9 bases at J, with 17 bases in the middle. CDR3 coding DNA: TGTGCCAGCAGCTTATACGCAGGGAAGGTGAGTGAGCAGTTCTTC. It is translated as CASSLYAGKVSEQFF.

The chain recombines TRBV5-7 with TRBJ2-7; D uncertain. TRBV5-7 is assigned to the ORF class and has an uncertain function. The CDR3 has 12 amino acids. Trimming removed 1 base at V and 5 bases at J, with 7 bases between. CDR3 nucleotides: TGTGCCAGCAGCTTGTATTTCCACGAGCAGTACTTC. Translated, it gives CASSLYFHEQYF.

This chain joins TRBV6-5 and TRBJ2-3, with 7 positions matching TRBD1. This CDR3 has 14 amino acids. Looked up from germline, CDR1 is MNHEY and CDR2 is SVGAGI. Trimming took 5 bases from V and 0 from J; bases not matched to a gene: 2. CDR3 sequence: CASSRTGSTDTQYF. Written as DNA, the CDR3 is TGTGCCAGCAGTAGGACAGGAAGCACAGATACGCAGTATTTT.

This sequence joins TRBV6-1 and TRBJ2-2, with 14 bases identical to TRBD2. Germline CDR1 MNHNS, CDR2 SASEGT. This CDR3 contains 16 residues. Trimming cost V 4 bases and J 7 bases; bases outside gene matches: 5. CDR3 in amino acids: CASSARLAGGVGELFF. The DNA for the CDR3 is TGTGCCAGCAGTGCCCGACTAGCGGGAGGGGTCGGGGAGCTGTTTTTT.

The rearrangement links TRBV10-2 to TRBJ2-5; 10 bases match TRBD1. Germline CDR1 WSHSY, CDR2 SAAADI. V trimming: 3 bases; J trimming: 2 bases; junction bases outside the gene matches: 6. The CDR3 extends over 16 amino acids. CDR3 in amino acids: CASSERTGGVQETQYF. As DNA, the CDR3 is TGCGCCAGCAGTGAAAGGACAGGGGGTGTTCAAGAGACCCAGTACTTC.

A remark on this clone: Other nucleotide sequences from this sample produce the same CDR3. The V call is TRBV5-1, the J call TRBJ2-5; 8 positions match TRBD1. CDR1 SGHRS and CDR2 YFSETQ come from the germline V gene. This CDR3 is built from 13 residues. V trimming: 2 bases; J trimming: 4 bases; junction bases outside the gene matches: 1. The CDR3, as DNA: TGCGCCAGCAGCTTAGGACAGGGAGAGACCCAGTACTTC. This sequence encodes CASSLGQGETQYF.

This clone has only a few counts. The CDR3 here is CASSPPTGGGGYTF. The CDR3 coding sequence is TGTGCCAGCAGTCCCCCGACGGGTGGTGGGGGCTACACCTTC. The genes are TRBV6-5 and TRBJ1-2; D unclear. The CDR3 has 14 amino acids. V lost 5 bases and J lost 8, with 18 bases in between. Germline CDR1 is MNHEY and CDR2 is SVGAGI.

The chain combines TRBV3-1 (or the pseudogene TRBV3-2) with TRBJ1-3; 7 nucleotides line up with TRBD1. CDR1 LGHDT and CDR2 YNNKEL come from the germline V gene (reference sequence). The CDR3 is 17 amino acids. The V and J ends lost 4 bases and 3 bases, in that order; junction bases with no gene match: 12. CDR3 region: CASSPLGTAGYGNTIYF. CDR3 DNA: TGTGCCAGCAGCCCGCTAGGGACAGCGGGCTATGGAAACACCATATATTTT.

The chain joins TRBV7-2 to TRBJ2-5; D may be TRBD1 (6 bases). The germline gives CDR1 SGHTA, CDR2 FQGNSA. The germline V and J ends were trimmed by 5 bases and 5 bases, with 15 bases remaining between them. The CDR3 extends over 14 amino acids. CDR3 coding DNA: TGTGCCAGCAGCCCAAGCTACAGGGAGGAGACCCAGTACTTC. It specifies CASSPSYREETQYF. Based on the CDR3 plus reference TRBV7-2 and TRBJ2-5, the full variable domain is GAGVSQSPSNKVTEKGKDVELRCDPISGHTALYWYRQSLGQGLEFLIYFQGNSAPDKSGLPSDRFSAERTGGSVSTLTIQRTQQEDSAVYLCASSPSYREETQYFGPGTRLLVL.

The chain links TRBV5-1 to TRBJ2-1, with 12 bases matching TRBD2. The germline V gene has CDR1 SGHRS and CDR2 YFSETQ. The trim removed 4 bases at V and 0 bases at J, leaving 14 bases unmatched. CDR3 length equals 20 residues. The chain's CDR3 is CASSRAGTSGLSSSYNEQFF. In DNA, the CDR3 is TGCGCCAGCAGCCGCGCCGGGACTAGCGGGCTATCCAGCTCCTACAATGAGCAGTTCTTC. Full variable domain (rest looked up from reference TRBV5-1 and TRBJ2-1): KAGVTQTPRYLIKTRGQQVTLSCSPISGHRSVSWYQQTPGQGLQFLFEYFSETQRNKGNFPGRFSGRQFSNSRSEMNVSTLELGDSALYLCASSRAGTSGLSSSYNEQFFGPGTRLTVL.

This rearrangement joins TRBV18 to TRBJ2-7, with 7 bases matching TRBD2. The V and J ends lost 3 bases and 3 bases, in that order; junction bases with no gene match: 8. Germline assignment: CDR1 KGHSH and CDR2 LQKENI. This CDR3 has 15 amino acids. The CDR3 sequence is CASSPGGKSDYEQYF. Here the CDR3 DNA reads TGTGCCAGCTCACCGGGAGGGAAATCGGACTACGAGCAGTACTTC.

The V and J genes are TRBV30 and TRBJ2-1; TRBD1 aligns across 8 bases. The CDR3 extends over 11 amino acids. Germline-derived CDR1 and CDR2 are GTSNPN and SVGIG (reference sequence). Trimming at V came to 5 bases and at J to 8 bases, leaving 2 bases not matched to a gene. Written as DNA, the CDR3 is TGTGCCTGGGACAGGGGCTATGAGCAGTTCTTC. Protein product: CAWDRGYEQFF.

The V call is TRBV6-1, the J call TRBJ2-7; TRBD2 matches at 12 bases. The CDR3 totals 16 residues. Germline V lookup: CDR1 MNHNS, CDR2 SASEGT. V gave up 4 bases and J gave up 3 bases; unmatched junction bases: 7. The CDR3 here is CASSVRLAGDLYEQYF. The CDR3 nucleotides read TGTGCCAGCAGTGTAAGACTAGCGGGAGACCTCTACGAGCAGTACTTC.

The rearrangement links TRBV10-1 to TRBJ2-7; 9 nucleotides line up with TRBD1. Germline lookup yields CDR1 WNHNN and CDR2 SYGVQD (reference sequence). After removal of 5 bases from V and 6 bases from J, the junction contained 8 bases not matched to a gene. The CDR3 has 14 residues. The CDR3 nucleotides read TGCGCCAGCAGTCCCCTAGGGACAGGGTCCGAGCAGTACTTC. Translation gives CASSPLGTGSEQYF.

In this sample, this clone turned up once. The CDR3 does not close with the conserved phenylalanine or tryptophan, likely indicating a read error. The DNA is left out, because the CDR3 cannot be placed on it with certainty; the CDR3 is given as TCRdb lists it. The gene calls are TRBV7-8 and TRBJ1-1; the table's D call, TRBD1, has no DNA check behind it. A total of 11 residues make up the CDR3, ends included. Looked up from germline, CDR1 is SGHVS and CDR2 is FQNEAQ. CDR3 residues: CASSPGQDLTI.